The 31 T cell receptor beta chains presented below share a single source sample, sequenced in a study of blood T cell repertoires in COVID-19 (dated by TCRdb to 2020 to 2022). The method behind the library was the immunoSEQ multiplex PCR assay. Sourced from immuneACCESS, this table was stored by TCRdb with only in-frame sequences that have V and J called. A share of the clones is absent; for the studies checked, an unresolved V gene accounts for under half, and the remainder has no known explanation. The sample includes roughly 290,000 clones, with around 85% observed a single time. The ten top clones hold roughly 6.2% of the sample. The sample comprised PBMCs or T cells enriched from blood (not recorded which). The receptor set was obtained from a middle-aged woman who had recovered from COVID-19.

In regard to this clone: Other DNA variants within this sample encode the same CDR3. This chain connects TRBV3-1 (or the pseudogene TRBV3-2) to TRBJ1-1, with TRBD1 as a possible D gene (6 bases). The V end was cut by 0 bases, the J end by 5 bases, with 7 bases between. The CDR3 length is 13 residues. Germline CDR1 and CDR2: LGHDT and YNNKEL (reference sequence). This CDR3 is CASSQDRGTEAFF. The CDR3 nucleotides are TGTGCCAGCAGCCAAGATAGGGGGACTGAAGCTTTCTTT.

V gene TRBV7-3 combines with J gene TRBJ2-2, with 8 bases fitting TRBD1. CDR1 is SGHTA, CDR2 FQGTGA, per germline. The CDR3 sequence is 17 residues long. V trimming: 4 bases; J trimming: 7 bases; junction bases outside the gene matches: 14. CDR3 residues: CASSSRARQGAFGELFF. CDR3 sequence (DNA): TGTGCCAGCAGCTCCCGAGCTCGCCAGGGGGCGTTCGGGGAGCTGTTTTTT.

This clone was observed a few times. This sequence joins TRBV6-5 and TRBJ2-5; 7 bases map to TRBD2. V shed 6 bases, J shed 5 bases, and the junction held 9 bases outside the gene matches. Germline CDR1 reads MNHEY; CDR2 reads SVGAGI. This CDR3 has 14 residues. Written as DNA, the CDR3 is TGTGCCAGCAGGGCGCGGGAGTATGTGGAGACCCAGTACTTC. This sequence encodes CASRAREYVETQYF.

Only one count was recorded for this clone. The gene calls are TRBV10-2 and TRBJ1-2; the D is unclear. The V gene lost 2 bases and the J gene lost 6 bases, with 10 bases spanning the gap. The CDR3 is made up of 13 amino acids. Looked up from germline, CDR1 is WSHSY and CDR2 is SAAADI. CDR3 in amino acids: CASSERRVDGYTF. Written as DNA, the CDR3 is TGCGCCAGCAGTGAGAGGAGGGTCGATGGCTACACCTTC.

The rearrangement joins TRBV19 to TRBJ1-4, with D perhaps matching TRBD1 (6 bases). This CDR3 region has 17 residues. Deletions cut 4 bases from V and 0 bases from J, with 15 bases between. Per the germline V gene, CDR1 is LNHDA and CDR2 is SQIVND (reference sequence). For the CDR3, the DNA is TGTGCCAGTAGTAAACCGGGACACGGCGCAACTAATGAAAAACTGTTTTTT. This sequence encodes CASSKPGHGATNEKLFF.

The chain employs TRBV5-4 and TRBJ2-1; D uncertain. Trimming removed 1 base at V and 0 bases at J, with 8 bases between. CDR1 and CDR2 (germline): SGHNT, YYREEE (reference sequence). The CDR3 is made up of 15 amino acids. The CDR3 DNA reads TGTGCCAGCAGCTTGACCGCGAGCTCCTACAATGAGCAGTTCTTC. Amino acids: CASSLTASSYNEQFF.

CDR3 in DNA: TGTGCCAGCAGTTGGGACAGGGTCGGTGAAGCTTTCTTT. Encoded protein: CASSWDRVGEAFF. The chain carries TRBV27 and TRBJ1-1; 9 bases fit TRBD1. There are 13 residues in the CDR3. The germline V gene encodes CDR1 MNHEY and CDR2 SMNVEV (reference sequence). The trim removed 4 bases at V and 7 bases at J, leaving 4 bases unmatched.

V gene TRBV18 combines with J gene TRBJ2-3; 7 nucleotides line up with TRBD1. The CDR3 extends over 15 amino acids. Germline assignment: CDR1 KGHSH and CDR2 LQKENI. The junction had 8 bases not matched to a gene; V was cut back by 6 bases and J by 2 bases. The CDR3 DNA sequence: TGTGCCAGCTCGCATCGTACAGGGGCCACAGATACGCAGTATTTT. This encodes CASSHRTGATDTQYF.

The chain combines TRBV28 with TRBJ2-1; 10 nucleotides agree with TRBD1. This CDR3 contains 15 residues. Losses at the gene ends were 8 bases for V and 3 bases for J; bases not matched to a gene: 7. Germline values: CDR1 MDHEN, CDR2 SYDVKM. DNA for the CDR3: TGTGCCAGCCGGACAGGGGGAGGACTCTACAATGAGCAGTTCTTC. Encoded protein: CASRTGGGLYNEQFF.

This chain connects TRBV9 to TRBJ2-2, with 7 bases matching TRBD2. V lost 3 bases, J lost 2 bases, and 4 bases stayed unmatched. This CDR3 spans 15 amino acids. In germline, CDR1 is SGDLS, CDR2 YYNGEE. CDR3 residues: CASSAGLGNTGELFF. CDR3 DNA sequence: TGTGCCAGCAGCGCCGGACTAGGAAACACCGGGGAGCTGTTTTTT.

This clone was counted once. This chain joins TRBV5-1 and TRBJ2-7; possibly TRBD1 for D (7 bases). Trimming stripped 4 bases from V and 2 bases from J, with 22 bases between. CDR1 is SGHRS, CDR2 YFSETQ, per germline. The CDR3 sequence is 17 residues long. This chain's CDR3 is CASSPLLSTGTPYEQYF. The CDR3 DNA reads as TGCGCCAGCAGCCCACTCCTATCGACAGGGACTCCCTACGAGCAGTACTTC.

V gene TRBV28 combines with J gene TRBJ2-7, with no clear D. This CDR3 spans 14 amino acids. Germline values: CDR1 MDHEN, CDR2 SYDVKM. V lost 7 bases and J lost 1, with 14 bases in between. The CDR3 DNA is TGTGCCAGCAATCCAGAGGAAGGTTCCTACGAGCAGTACTTC. It specifies CASNPEEGSYEQYF.

The chain links TRBV27 to TRBJ2-7, with D maybe TRBD1 (6 bases). CDR3 length: 13 residues. Looked up from germline, CDR1 is MNHEY and CDR2 is SMNVEV (reference sequence). V was trimmed by 6 bases and J by 4 bases, leaving 13 bases between them. Written as DNA, the CDR3 is TGTGCCAGCAGGGGGGCCTGGGGGTACGAGCAGTACTTC. Translated: CASRGAWGYEQYF.

The V call is TRBV2, the J call TRBJ2-1, with 12 bases lining up with TRBD2. This CDR3 spans 17 amino acids. J was trimmed by 7 bases and V by 6 bases; bases with no gene match: 13. Germline V gene sequence: CDR1 SNHLY, CDR2 FYNNEI. CDR3 bases: TGTGCCAGCAGATCTACCCTACTAGCGGGAGGTCGGAATGAGCAGTTCTTC. Translation: CASRSTLLAGGRNEQFF.

This chain uses TRBV7-9 with TRBJ2-5; tentatively, D is TRBD2 (6 bases). V was cut by 1 base and J by 2 bases, with 23 bases left in between. Germline V gene lookup returns CDR1 SEHNR and CDR2 FQNEAQ (reference sequence). This CDR3 has 19 residues. For the CDR3, the DNA is TGTGCCAGCAGCTTAGTGTGGGGGGACCCTCGTTTGCTTCAAGAGACCCAGTACTTC. It specifies CASSLVWGDPRLLQETQYF.

The V and J genes are TRBV27 and TRBJ2-2; tentatively, D is TRBD2 (5 bases). In germline, CDR1 is MNHEY, CDR2 SMNVEV (reference sequence). Deletions cut 4 bases from V and 5 bases from J, with 11 bases between. The CDR3 has 14 amino acids. The CDR3 loop is CASSSFRGTGELFF. The CDR3 DNA sequence: TGTGCCAGCAGTTCCTTTCGGGGTACCGGGGAGCTGTTTTTT.

This chain links TRBV7-2 with TRBJ2-5, with 9 bases aligning to TRBD2. Germline CDR1 is SGHTA and CDR2 is FQGNSA. With 2 bases clipped from V and 4 bases from J, the junction kept 17 bases outside the gene matches. The CDR3 extends over 19 amino acids. The CDR3 protein is CASSLLNPPLREGRETQYF. CDR3 nucleotides: TGTGCCAGCAGCTTACTAAATCCCCCATTGCGGGAGGGCCGAGAGACCCAGTACTTC.

This sequence joins TRBV2 and TRBJ2-5, with a possible D match to TRBD1 (5 bases). The germline V gene encodes CDR1 SNHLY and CDR2 FYNNEI. V lost 8 bases to trimming and J lost 1 base, with 8 bases between them. The CDR3 is 12 amino acids. The CDR3 nucleotides read TGTGCCAGCCAGGGTCTCCAAGAGACCCAGTACTTC. Its translation is CASQGLQETQYF. Full variable domain (rest looked up from reference TRBV2 and TRBJ2-5): EPEVTQTPSHQVTQMGQEVILRCVPISNHLYFYWYRQILGQKVEFLVSFYNNEISEKSEIFDDQFSVERPDGSNFTLKIRSTKLEDSAMYFCASQGLQETQYFGPGTRLLVL.

This clone was counted once. This chain connects TRBV9 to TRBJ1-4; TRBD1 is a possible D gene (6 bases). Germline CDR1 is SGDLS and CDR2 is YYNGEE. The CDR3 spans 14 residues. The germline V and J ends were trimmed by 4 bases and 8 bases, with 15 bases remaining between them. The CDR3 DNA reads as TGTGCCAGCAGCCCGAGGGGGACGGGGGAAAAACTGTTTTTT. Translation gives CASSPRGTGEKLFF.

This clone has just one count. The V and J genes are TRBV10-3 and TRBJ1-3; TRBD1 matches 7 bases. The germline V gene has CDR1 ENHRY and CDR2 SYGVKD. The CDR3 consists of 15 residues. The J segment lost 0 bases and the V segment lost 6 bases, leaving 5 bases of the junction unmatched. CDR3 nucleotides: TGTGCCATCAGGGGGGACAGCTTCTCTGGAAACACCATATATTTT. Protein: CAIRGDSFSGNTIYF.

As concerns this clone: In the same sample, other DNA sequences code for this CDR3. The chain joins TRBV27 to TRBJ2-5; D is undetermined. Trimming stripped 0 bases from V and 5 bases from J, with 4 bases between. The CDR3 length is 12 residues. The germline CDR1 and CDR2 sequences are MNHEY and SMNVEV (reference sequence). Written as DNA, the CDR3 is TGTGCCAGCAGTTTATCCGGGGAGACCCAGTACTTC. It is translated as CASSLSGETQYF.

Note on this clone: The sample contains more than one DNA sequence encoding this CDR3. This chain links TRBV4-3 with TRBJ1-2; a weak D match, TRBD1 (6 bases). Trimming took off 1 base at V and 5 bases at J, with 11 bases between the two ends. This CDR3 has 14 residues. Per the germline V gene, CDR1 is LGHNA and CDR2 is YSLEER. The CDR3 DNA reads TGCGCCAGCAGCCAAGGAACAGGGAATTATGGCTACACCTTC. Its protein product is CASSQGTGNYGYTF.

The chain has TRBV10-3 and TRBJ1-1, with a tentative D call TRBD1 (5 bases). The CDR3 runs 13 residues. Trimming cost V 6 bases and J 4 bases, with 12 bases left between them. The germline gives CDR1 ENHRY, CDR2 SYGVKD. The CDR3 reads CAISSPGPTEAFF. CDR3 coding DNA: TGTGCCATCAGCTCTCCAGGGCCCACTGAAGCTTTCTTT.

The table lists this clone with a count of one. This chain uses TRBV27 with TRBJ2-2, with no clear D. The CDR3 spans 15 residues. Germline loops: CDR1 MNHEY, CDR2 SMNVEV (reference sequence). Trimming pared 2 bases from V and 6 bases from J, leaving 13 bases between. The CDR3 DNA follows: TGTGCCAGCAGTTTACAAGGCCCACGGGCCGGGGAGCTGTTTTTT. It specifies CASSLQGPRAGELFF.

The V call is TRBV2, the J call TRBJ1-4; a weak D match, TRBD1 (6 bases). Trimming cost V 9 bases and J 3 bases, with 17 bases left between them. The germline V gene encodes CDR1 SNHLY and CDR2 FYNNEI. This CDR3 contains 15 residues. The CDR3 loop reads CASHSTTGSNEKLFF. The CDR3 DNA follows: TGTGCCAGTCATTCCACAACAGGGTCTAATGAAAAACTGTTTTTT.

This chain uses TRBV5-1 with TRBJ2-1; 10 bases align to TRBD2. CDR3 length: 14 residues. Germline CDR1 reads SGHRS; CDR2 reads YFSETQ. Trimming at V came to 7 bases and at J to 8 bases, leaving 9 bases not matched to a gene. The CDR3 DNA reads as TGCGCCAGCGGTCCTAGCGGGAGATTCGATGAGCAGTTCTTC. As protein: CASGPSGRFDEQFF.

V is TRBV7-9 and J is TRBJ2-1; 9 bases align to TRBD1. CDR1 is SEHNR, CDR2 FQNEAQ, per germline (reference sequence). Trimming took 4 bases from V and 4 from J; bases not matched to a gene: 5. CDR3 length: 15 residues. This CDR3 reads CASSSGQGRYNEQFF. The CDR3 coding sequence is TGTGCCAGCAGCTCCGGACAGGGGCGTTACAATGAGCAGTTCTTC. Supplemented by reference TRBV7-9 and TRBJ2-1, the full variable domain reads DTGVSQNPRHKITKRGQNVTFRCDPISEHNRLYWYRQTLGQGPEFLTYFQNEAQLEKSRLLSDRFSAERPKGSFSTLEIQRTEQGDSAMYLCASSSGQGRYNEQFFGPGTRLTVL.

CDR3 sequence (DNA): TGTGCCAGCAGGACGGACAGTGCAACTAATGAAAAACTGTTTTTT. Protein: CASRTDSATNEKLFF. The chain recombines TRBV28 with TRBJ1-4; weak D call: TRBD1 (6 bases). The CDR3 totals 15 residues. V was cut by 6 bases and J by 0 bases, with 11 bases left in between. Germline loops: CDR1 MDHEN, CDR2 SYDVKM.

The sample holds one count of this clone. At the DNA level, this CDR3 is encoded by other sequences in the same sample as well. The rearrangement uses TRBV19 and TRBJ2-5, with D tentatively TRBD1 (6 bases). Germline V gene sequence: CDR1 LNHDA, CDR2 SQIVND (reference sequence). The CDR3 covers 14 residues. Trimming took 1 base from V and 2 from J, leaving 8 bases between them. The CDR3 region is CASSIGRGQETQYF. As DNA, the CDR3 is TGTGCCAGTAGTATAGGTAGGGGGCAAGAGACCCAGTACTTC. Full variable domain (rest looked up from reference TRBV19 and TRBJ2-5): DGGITQSPKYLFRKEGQNVTLSCEQNLNHDAMYWYRQDPGQGLRLIYYSQIVNDFQKGDIAEGYSVSREKKESFPLTVTSAQKNPTAFYLCASSIGRGQETQYFGPGTRLLVL.

This chain uses TRBV5-1 with TRBJ1-5; 7 positions agree with TRBD1. The V segment lost 4 bases and the J segment 0 bases; nucleotides outside the gene matches: 7. Germline CDR1 and CDR2: SGHRS and YFSETQ. This CDR3 spans 16 amino acids. As DNA, the CDR3 is TGCGCCAGCAGCCCTGGACAGGCAACTAGCAATCAGCCCCAGCATTTT. Its translation: CASSPGQATSNQPQHF.

The CDR3 region is CASSIARGQGYTF. CDR3 coding DNA: TGTGCCAGTAGTATAGCAAGAGGACAGGGCTACACCTTC. The J gene is TRBJ1-2, the V gene TRBV19; TRBD1 is a possible D gene (6 bases). V gave up 1 base and J gave up 8 bases, with 11 bases separating them. Germline values: CDR1 LNHDA, CDR2 SQIVND (reference sequence). This CDR3 is 13 amino acids long.